The 14 T cell receptor beta chains in this list originate from one sample, sequenced in a study of OX40 agonist ivuxolimab in advanced cancers. Profiled with immunoSEQ multiplex PCR; TCRdb holds only in-frame clones, not every one. Of tens of thousands of clones listed, 70% to 90% are singletons. This specimen was CD4+ or CD8+ T cells sorted from blood, taken in a trial of the OX40 agonist ivuxolimab. The origin of the receptors is an adult with an advanced solid tumor such as melanoma, head and neck, liver or kidney cancer.

The chain links TRBV6-4 to TRBJ2-1, with D tentatively TRBD2 (6 bases). Germline CDR1 reads MRHNA; CDR2 reads SNTAGT. Trimming shortened V by 5 bases and J by 3 bases, and 17 bases separated the two germline ends. The CDR3 has 16 residues. CDR3 bases: TGTGCCAGCAGTCTCCGGGTAGCGGATCACTACAATGAGCAGTTCTTC. Translating gives CASSLRVADHYNEQFF.

The V and J genes are TRBV21-1 and TRBJ2-5; TRBD2 is taken as the D call from the table, unchecked against the DNA. The J call may be in error: the DNA end matches TRBJ2-7 better. TRBV21-1 is a pseudogene locus. The CDR3 covers 20 residues. The CDR3: CASSRGQGDHLAGALYEQYF. The CDR3 region has the DNA TGTGCCAGCAGCAGAGGACAGGGTGATCACCTAGCGGGAGCTCTCTACGAGCAGTACTTC.

V is TRBV14 and J is TRBJ2-7, with D unclear. The CDR3 is 13 amino acids. V gave up 4 bases and J gave up 3 bases, with 10 bases separating them. Germline-derived CDR1 and CDR2 are SGHDN and FVKESK. CDR3 sequence (DNA): TGTGCCAGCAGCCTCCTGGCCTACTACGAGCAGTACTTC. It specifies CASSLLAYYEQYF.

The rearrangement joins TRBV29-1 to TRBJ1-2; 10 bases align to TRBD1. This CDR3 is 16 amino acids long. Germline assignment: CDR1 SQVTM and CDR2 ANQGSEA. V was clipped by 0 bases and J by 4 bases; unmatched bases: 8. CDR3 sequence reads: CSVEDPGTGVSYGYTF. CDR3 DNA sequence: TGCAGCGTTGAAGATCCTGGGACAGGGGTGAGCTATGGCTACACCTTC.

CDR3 sequence reads: CASSEGWGAYEQYF. CDR3 in DNA: TGCGCCAGCAGTGAGGGTTGGGGGGCCTACGAGCAGTACTTC. The rearrangement links TRBV5-1 to TRBJ2-7, with TRBD2 as a possible D gene (6 bases). The CDR3 is 14 residues long. V shed 5 bases and J shed 2 bases, with 14 bases lying between them. The germline gives CDR1 SGHRS, CDR2 YFSETQ.

V gene TRBV2 combines with J gene TRBJ2-7; 16 positions agree with TRBD2. The CDR3 contains 20 residues. Germline loops: CDR1 SNHLY, CDR2 FYNNEI. V gave up 4 bases and J gave up 3 bases; unmatched junction bases: 15. The CDR3 here is CASSAHSGLAGGSTDYEQYF. In DNA form, the CDR3 reads TGTGCCAGCAGTGCCCACTCGGGACTAGCGGGGGGGAGTACCGACTACGAGCAGTACTTC. The full variable domain, its missing parts supplied by reference TRBV2 and TRBJ2-7, is EPEVTQTPSHQVTQMGQEVILRCVPISNHLYFYWYRQILGQKVEFLVSFYNNEISEKSEIFDDQFSVERPDGSNFTLKIRSTKLEDSAMYFCASSAHSGLAGGSTDYEQYFGPGTRLTVT.

The chain recombines TRBV9 with TRBJ1-1; 7 nucleotides align to TRBD1. Trimming cost V 2 bases and J 1 base; bases outside gene matches: 14. Germline V gene data show CDR1 as SGDLS and CDR2 as YYNGEE. The CDR3 length is 18 residues. The CDR3 protein is CASSVWDRLGPGNTEAFF. The CDR3 bases are TGTGCCAGCAGCGTCTGGGACAGACTGGGACCTGGGAACACTGAAGCTTTCTTT.

The V and J genes are TRBV19 and TRBJ2-1; a possible D gene is TRBD2 (6 bases). The germline V and J ends were trimmed by 5 bases and 8 bases, with 19 bases remaining between them. The CDR3 runs 15 residues. The germline V gene has CDR1 LNHDA and CDR2 SQIVND (reference sequence). The DNA of the CDR3 is TGTGCCAGTAGTCTCACGGGGGAGGCCTATGATGAGCAGTTCTTC. This sequence encodes CASSLTGEAYDEQFF.

This chain connects TRBV6-1 to TRBJ2-7, with TRBD1 matching over 9 bases. V was pared by 6 bases and J by 6 bases, with 0 bases of the junction left unmatched. Germline CDR1 and CDR2: MNHNS and SASEGT. CDR3 length: 11 amino acids. The CDR3 is CASRTGGEQYF. The CDR3, as DNA: TGTGCCAGCAGGACAGGGGGCGAGCAGTACTTC.

J is TRBJ2-1 and V is TRBV6-5; 7 nucleotides line up with TRBD1. The germline gives CDR1 MNHEY, CDR2 SVGAGI. This CDR3 region has 13 residues. Trimming at V came to 7 bases and at J to 3 bases, leaving 3 bases not matched to a gene. The CDR3 loop reads CASNRDSYNEQFF. The CDR3, as DNA: TGTGCCAGCAACCGGGACAGCTACAATGAGCAGTTCTTC.

The chain couples TRBV19 to TRBJ1-1; 10 bases match TRBD1. Germline V gene lookup returns CDR1 LNHDA and CDR2 SQIVND (reference sequence). The CDR3 extends over 14 amino acids. J was trimmed by 5 bases and V by 6 bases; bases with no gene match: 6. DNA for the CDR3: TGTGCCAGTAGCCAAGGGGGACAGGGGACTGAAGCTTTCTTT. Its protein product is CASSQGGQGTEAFF.

The chain joins TRBV9 to TRBJ2-3; perhaps TRBD2 as D (6 bases). Germline V gene lookup returns CDR1 SGDLS and CDR2 YYNGEE. The germline V and J ends were trimmed by 4 bases and 5 bases, with 11 bases remaining between them. The CDR3 extends over 13 amino acids. The CDR3 region has the DNA TGTGCCAGCAGCCTGCGGGGTCAAGATACGCAGTATTTT. Its translation: CASSLRGQDTQYF. Combining the CDR3 with reference TRBV9 and TRBJ2-3 gives the whole variable domain DSGVTQTPKHLITATGQRVTLRCSPRSGDLSVYWYQQSLDQGLQFLIQYYNGEERAKGNILERFSAQQFPDLHSELNLSSLELGDSALYFCASSLRGQDTQYFGPGTRLTVL.

V usage is TRBV6-1 and J usage is TRBJ2-7, with D possibly TRBD2 on 5 matching bases. Germline values: CDR1 MNHNS, CDR2 SASEGT. Trimming stripped 8 bases from V and 2 bases from J, with 13 bases between. The CDR3 is made up of 13 amino acids. The CDR3 is CASGVQEAYEQYF. The CDR3 bases are TGTGCCAGCGGGGTGCAGGAGGCCTACGAGCAGTACTTC.

This chain connects TRBV19 to TRBJ2-3, with 10 bases aligning to TRBD1. The germline CDR1 and CDR2 sequences are LNHDA and SQIVND (reference sequence). The ends lost 11 bases at V and 6 bases at J; junction bases unmatched: 5. This CDR3 is 12 amino acids long. This CDR3 is CAAKTGGDTQYF. CDR3 in DNA: TGTGCCGCAAAGACAGGGGGCGATACGCAGTATTTT.